This TCR beta chain was identified during a study of naive and memory T cell subsets. Overall study findings and caveats: Especially in CD8 cells, naive repertoires contained a few larger clonotypes, possibly CD45RA-re-expressing memory cells.

Concerning this clonotype: Its antigen is unidentified.

An equimolar mix of two oligonucleotides served as the beta constant-region primer for TRBC1 and TRBC2. Ligation attached a single-stranded oligonucleotide with a 12-nucleotide UMI and the SP2 primer to the cDNA 3' end. TCRdb used MiXCR to reprocess the UMI-ligation and nested PCR reads, holding one entry per CDR3 protein. The sample has 130,000 to 150,000 distinct CDR3 sequences, 15% to 20% seen once. V was shortened by 2 bases and J by 2 bases, with 15 bases between the two germline ends. The CDR3 extends over 17 amino acids. Per germline, CDR1 LGHDT and CDR2 YNNKEL (reference sequence). Cells stained for CD3, CD4, CD8, CD45RA and CD27 were sorted into four subsets.

What was sequenced was naive CD4+ T cells from blood. This receptor was taken from a human donor in good health. This sequence joins TRBV3-1 and TRBJ2-2, with D unclear. The CDR3 region is CASSQFLSRSNTGELFF. In DNA form, the CDR3 reads TGTGCCAGCAGCCAATTCCTGTCCCGTTCTAACACCGGGGAGCTGTTTTTT.